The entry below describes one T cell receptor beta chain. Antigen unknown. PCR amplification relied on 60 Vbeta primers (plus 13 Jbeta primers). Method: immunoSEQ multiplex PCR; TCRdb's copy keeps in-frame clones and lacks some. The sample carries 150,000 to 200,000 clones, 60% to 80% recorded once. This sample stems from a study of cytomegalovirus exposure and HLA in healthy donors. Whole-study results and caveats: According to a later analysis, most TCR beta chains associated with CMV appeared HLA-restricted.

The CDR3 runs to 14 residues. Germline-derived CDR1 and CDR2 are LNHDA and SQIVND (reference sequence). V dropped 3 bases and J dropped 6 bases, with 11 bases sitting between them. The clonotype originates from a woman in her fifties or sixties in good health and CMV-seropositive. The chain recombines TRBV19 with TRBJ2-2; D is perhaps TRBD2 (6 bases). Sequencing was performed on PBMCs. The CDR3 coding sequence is TGTGCCAGTAGTATCGGGGGTTATGCCGGGGAGCTGTTTTTT. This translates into CASSIGGYAGELFF.